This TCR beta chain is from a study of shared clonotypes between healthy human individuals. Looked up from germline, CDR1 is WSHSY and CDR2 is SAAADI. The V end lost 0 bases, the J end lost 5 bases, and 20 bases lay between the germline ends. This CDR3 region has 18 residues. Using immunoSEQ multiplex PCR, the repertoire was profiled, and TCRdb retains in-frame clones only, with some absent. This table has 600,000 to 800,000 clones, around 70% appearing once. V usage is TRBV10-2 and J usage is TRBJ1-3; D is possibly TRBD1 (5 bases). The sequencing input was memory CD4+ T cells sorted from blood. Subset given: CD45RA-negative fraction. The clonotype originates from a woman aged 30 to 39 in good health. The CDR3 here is CASSESYPGQANRNTIYF. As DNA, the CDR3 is TGCGCCAGCAGTGAGTCCTACCCAGGACAAGCTAACCGAAACACCATATATTTT.